This T cell receptor (beta chain) was identified in a study of blood T cell repertoires in COVID-19. Overall study context: Specimens from acute and convalescent COVID-19 originated in the United States, Italy and Spain. Sources were T cells, B-cell-depleted T cells, or PBMCs; the material itself was cDNA or gDNA.

CDR3 length equals 15 residues. The germline V gene encodes CDR1 LNHNV and CDR2 YYDKDF (reference sequence). V lost 5 bases and J 1 base, leaving 12 bases between the germline ends. Authors' analysis steps: Estimation of nucleated cell counts was performed using reference gene primer amplification. Assay: immunoSEQ multiplex PCR; the TCRdb copy retains only in-frame clones and omits some. The V and J calls and the clone size are those of that table, but D and trimming were determined from the DNA. Among under 60,000 clones listed, about nine tenths were seen once. The clonotype was recovered from a human donor in a cohort sampled during active COVID-19. Input material: peripheral blood. The rearrangement links TRBV15 to TRBJ1-5; D gene unclear. The CDR3, as DNA: TGTGCCACCAGCCGTCAGAGGTCGAGCAATCAGCCCCAGCATTTT. Encoded protein: CATSRQRSSNQPQHF.